One sample yielded the 27 T cell receptor beta chains listed below, sequenced in a study of control samples from healthy donors and cancer patients. Assay used: immunoSEQ multiplex PCR; TCRdb lists only in-frame clones, some missing. The sample holds some 150,000 clones; 90% to 95% are singletons and the top ten take approximately 1.5%. The sample was blood. These receptors all come from a woman in her twenties or thirties in good health.

This clone was seen a handful of times. Other DNA sequences in this sample translate to the same CDR3. The chain combines TRBV6-4 with TRBJ2-2; D may be TRBD2 (6 bases). Germline loops: CDR1 MRHNA, CDR2 SNTAGT. V lost 3 bases and J lost 5, with 7 bases in between. CDR3 length: 13 residues. The CDR3 DNA is TGTGCCAGCAGTGAGGGGGGAACCGGGGAGCTGTTTTTT. It yields the protein CASSEGGTGELFF.

Comment on this clone: Other DNA sequences of this sample code for an identical CDR3. This rearrangement joins TRBV6-5 to TRBJ1-1, with D possibly TRBD1 on 5 matching bases. V was cut by 0 bases and J by 5 bases, with 7 bases left in between. Germline V gene sequence: CDR1 MNHEY, CDR2 SVGAGI. The CDR3 runs 13 residues. CDR3 residues: CASSYSGTTEAFF. CDR3 coding DNA: TGTGCCAGCAGTTACTCGGGGACGACTGAAGCTTTCTTT.

The CDR3 nucleotides are TGTGCCAGCAGTGAAGACAGGGAGACTGAAGCTTTCTTT. Its translation is CASSEDRETEAFF. The rearrangement joins TRBV6-1 to TRBJ1-1, with D perhaps matching TRBD1 (6 bases). CDR3 length: 13 residues. V was cut by 1 base and J by 5 bases, with 8 bases left in between. The germline gives CDR1 MNHNS, CDR2 SASEGT.

The gene calls are TRBV19 and TRBJ1-3; D is perhaps TRBD1 (6 bases). The CDR3 has 15 residues. The V end was cut by 4 bases, the J end by 0 bases, with 10 bases between. Germline V gene data show CDR1 as LNHDA and CDR2 as SQIVND (reference sequence). CDR3 sequence reads: CASSSGTSSGNTIYF. CDR3 coding DNA: TGTGCCAGTAGTAGCGGGACAAGCTCTGGAAACACCATATATTTT. Full variable domain (rest looked up from reference TRBV19 and TRBJ1-3): DGGITQSPKYLFRKEGQNVTLSCEQNLNHDAMYWYRQDPGQGLRLIYYSQIVNDFQKGDIAEGYSVSREKKESFPLTVTSAQKNPTAFYLCASSSGTSSGNTIYFGEGSWLTVV.

The chain carries TRBV28 and TRBJ2-7; 11 nucleotides agree with TRBD1. V lost 5 bases to trimming and J lost 3 bases; unmatched junction nucleotides: 6. The germline V gene has CDR1 MDHEN and CDR2 SYDVKM. CDR3 length: 15 residues. As DNA, the CDR3 is TGTGCCAGCAGTACGACCGGGACAGGGGGCTACGAGCAGTACTTC. It is translated as CASSTTGTGGYEQYF.

The chain carries TRBV5-6 and TRBJ1-1, with a weak D call TRBD1 (5 bases). Germline lookup yields CDR1 SGHDT and CDR2 YYEEEE. V was trimmed by 0 bases and J by 0 bases, leaving 9 bases between them. The CDR3 length is 15 residues. The CDR3 DNA is TGTGCCAGCAGCTTGGCCAACAGGATGAACACTGAAGCTTTCTTT. Encoded protein: CASSLANRMNTEAFF. The full variable domain, with the rest looked up from reference TRBV5-6 and TRBJ1-1, is DAGVTQSPTHLIKTRGQQVTLRCSPKSGHDTVSWYQQALGQGPQFIFQYYEEEERQRGNFPDRFSGHQFPNYSSELNVNALLLGDSALYLCASSLANRMNTEAFFGQGTRLTVV.

As for this clone: Additional DNA sequences in this sample encode the identical CDR3. The V gene is TRBV18, the J gene TRBJ1-5, with D possibly TRBD1 on 5 matching bases. This CDR3 spans 15 amino acids. The V end lost 0 bases, the J end lost 0 bases, and 6 bases lay between the germline ends. In germline, CDR1 is KGHSH, CDR2 LQKENI. Here the CDR3 reads CASSPPGGSNQPQHF. The CDR3 coding sequence is TGTGCCAGCTCACCACCCGGGGGTAGCAATCAGCCCCAGCATTTT.

This chain uses TRBV6-1 with TRBJ1-2; D uncertain. The germline CDR1 and CDR2 sequences are MNHNS and SASEGT. Trimming shortened V by 2 bases and J by 2 bases, and 6 bases separated the two germline ends. This CDR3 is 13 amino acids long. The CDR3 DNA sequence: TGTGCCAGCAGTGAAACACAGAACTATGGCTACACCTTC. This encodes CASSETQNYGYTF.

The chain carries TRBV6-6 and TRBJ2-3; D not certain. V was cut by 2 bases and J by 6 bases, with 3 bases left in between. CDR3 size: 11 residues. Germline loops: CDR1 MNHNY, CDR2 SVGAGI (reference sequence). CDR3 nucleotides: TGTGCCAGCAGTTACGGGGATACGCAGTATTTT. Translation: CASSYGDTQYF.

The J gene is TRBJ2-7, the V gene TRBV7-9; perhaps D is TRBD1 or TRBD2 (5 bases each). CDR1 and CDR2 from the germline V gene are SEHNR and FQNEAQ (reference sequence). Trimming stripped 4 bases from V and 1 base from J, with 14 bases between. The CDR3 is made up of 15 amino acids. The CDR3 sequence: CASSYGTSTSYEQYF. The CDR3 DNA follows: TGTGCCAGCAGCTATGGGACGAGCACATCCTACGAGCAGTACTTC.

The chain employs TRBV18 and TRBJ1-2; 7 nucleotides line up with TRBD1. The CDR3 covers 14 residues. Germline lookup yields CDR1 KGHSH and CDR2 LQKENI. J gave up 0 bases and V 4 bases, and 2 bases lay outside the gene matches. CDR3 residues: CASSRDRANYGYTF. DNA for the CDR3: TGTGCCAGCTCACGGGACAGAGCTAACTATGGCTACACCTTC.

The chain joins TRBV28 to TRBJ2-7; 7 bases match TRBD1. The CDR3 has 13 amino acids. The germline V gene encodes CDR1 MDHEN and CDR2 SYDVKM. J lost 4 bases, V lost 6 bases, and 6 bases had no gene match. The CDR3, as DNA: TGTGCCAGCAGCCCGGGACAGATGTACGAGCAGTACTTC. Amino acids: CASSPGQMYEQYF. The whole variable domain, filled in from reference TRBV28 and TRBJ2-7, reads DVKVTQSSRYLVKRTGEKVFLECVQDMDHENMFWYRQDPGLGLRLIYFSYDVKMKEKGDIPEGYSVSREKKERFSLILESASTNQTSMYLCASSPGQMYEQYFGPGTRLTVT.

The chain carries TRBV7-2 and TRBJ2-7, with TRBD2 matching over 11 bases. The germline V gene has CDR1 SGHTA and CDR2 FQGNSA. The CDR3 has 15 amino acids. V shed 5 bases and J 5 bases; nucleotides not matched to a gene: 8. In nucleotides, the CDR3 is TGTGCCAGCAGCGTTACTAGCGGGAGTGGAAACGAGCAGTACTTC. Translated, it gives CASSVTSGSGNEQYF.

The chain couples TRBV5-8 to TRBJ1-2, with no clear D. Trimming removed 3 bases from V and 5 bases from J, with 8 bases in between. This CDR3 spans 12 amino acids. Germline CDR1 reads SGHTS; CDR2 reads YDEGEE. In nucleotides, the CDR3 is TGTGCCAGCAGCTGGGAGTGGTATGGCTACACCTTC. Residues: CASSWEWYGYTF.

V and J are TRBV4-1 and TRBJ1-1; TRBD1 might be the D (5 bases). The ends were cut back, 1 base at V and 5 bases at J, with 11 bases in the middle. The length of the CDR3 is 14 residues. CDR1 and CDR2 (germline): MGHRA, YSYEKL. The CDR3 reads CASSQVGTGTEAFF. CDR3 DNA: TGCGCCAGCAGCCAAGTGGGGACGGGTACTGAAGCTTTCTTT.

This clone was observed a handful of times. The chain couples TRBV4-3 to TRBJ1-4; perhaps TRBD1 as D (6 bases). The germline V and J ends were trimmed by 0 bases and 8 bases, with 16 bases remaining between them. Germline CDR1 reads LGHNA; CDR2 reads YSLEER. The CDR3 contains 16 residues. The chain's CDR3 is CASSQDLGRGVEKLFF. Here the CDR3 DNA reads TGCGCCAGCAGCCAAGATCTAGGCAGGGGCGTCGAAAAACTGTTTTTT.

The chain recombines TRBV6-2 or TRBV6-3 with TRBJ2-7; the match to TRBD2 covers 10 bases. This CDR3 has 14 residues. The V and J ends lost 0 bases and 4 bases, in that order; junction bases with no gene match: 0. Germline CDR1 MNHEY, CDR2 SVGEGT. CDR3 residues: CASSYSLAGYEQYF. The CDR3 nucleotides are TGTGCCAGCAGTTACTCACTAGCGGGGTACGAGCAGTACTTC.

The chain uses TRBV28 and TRBJ1-2; the match to TRBD1 covers 7 bases. V lost 6 bases, J lost 0 bases, and 7 bases stayed unmatched. The CDR3 length is 15 residues. Germline V CDR1 and CDR2: MDHEN, SYDVKM. The CDR3 bases are TGTGCCAGCAGACCCACAGGGGCTCCTAACTATGGCTACACCTTC. Translation: CASRPTGAPNYGYTF.

The chain carries TRBV10-1 and TRBJ2-7; no firm D call. This CDR3 is 14 amino acids long. From germline, CDR1 is WNHNN and CDR2 SYGVQD (reference sequence). V lost 0 bases to trimming and J lost 3 bases, with 9 bases between them. The CDR3 bases are TGCGCCAGCAGTGAGTCGACGGGTCTCTACGAGCAGTACTTC. Protein product: CASSESTGLYEQYF.

The chain joins TRBV28 to TRBJ1-1; D unclear. Germline values: CDR1 MDHEN, CDR2 SYDVKM. V was trimmed by 3 bases and J by 1 base, leaving 6 bases between them. CDR3 length: 13 amino acids. The CDR3 coding sequence is TGTGCCAGCAGTTTCCGGGGGAACACTGAAGCTTTCTTT. It yields the protein CASSFRGNTEAFF. The full variable domain, its missing parts supplied by reference TRBV28 and TRBJ1-1, is DVKVTQSSRYLVKRTGEKVFLECVQDMDHENMFWYRQDPGLGLRLIYFSYDVKMKEKGDIPEGYSVSREKKERFSLILESASTNQTSMYLCASSFRGNTEAFFGQGTRLTVV.

The rearrangement uses TRBV12-3 or TRBV12-4 and TRBJ1-5, with TRBD1 identical over 7 bases. J was trimmed by 10 bases and V by 6 bases; bases with no gene match: 9. This CDR3 contains 13 residues. Written as DNA, the CDR3 is TGTGCCAGCAGGGGACAGCTACGGGGTCCCCAGCATTTT. It yields the protein CASRGQLRGPQHF.

This chain's CDR3 is CASSQRQTDNSPLHF. The CDR3 DNA reads TGTGCCAGCAGCCAAAGACAGACGGATAATTCACCCCTCCACTTT. V gene TRBV7-6 combines with J gene TRBJ1-6, with a possible D match to TRBD1 (5 bases). CDR3 length equals 15 residues. The germline gives CDR1 SGHVS, CDR2 FNYEAQ. V was pared by 5 bases and J by 5 bases, with 13 bases between.

The genes are TRBV6-5 and TRBJ2-7, with TRBD1 matching 9 bases. Unmatched junction bases numbered 3, after V lost 8 bases and J lost 7 bases. The CDR3 has 11 residues. Germline V gene lookup returns CDR1 MNHEY and CDR2 SVGAGI. This CDR3 reads CASGQGLEQYF. Here the CDR3 DNA reads TGTGCCAGCGGACAGGGGCTGGAGCAGTACTTC.

V gene TRBV18 combines with J gene TRBJ2-3; 12 bases are shared with TRBD2. The CDR3 extends over 16 amino acids. The V gene's germline CDR1 is KGHSH and CDR2 LQKENI. Losses at the gene ends were 5 bases for V and 1 base for J; bases not matched to a gene: 4. The CDR3 region is CASSASGGAGTDTQYF. CDR3 coding DNA: TGTGCCAGCTCAGCTAGCGGGGGGGCCGGCACAGATACGCAGTATTTT. The full variable domain, in which reference TRBV18 and TRBJ2-3 provide the parts outside the CDR3, is NAGVMQNPRHLVRRRGQEARLRCSPMKGHSHVYWYRQLPEEGLKFMVYLQKENIIDESGMPKERFSAEFPKEGPSILRIQQVVRGDSAAYFCASSASGGAGTDTQYFGPGTRLTVL.

This clone was seen just once. This chain connects TRBV19 to TRBJ2-1; D perhaps matches TRBD1 (6 bases). The CDR3 is 13 amino acids. CDR1 is LNHDA, CDR2 SQIVND, per germline (reference sequence). Trimming took off 0 bases at V and 9 bases at J, with 9 bases between the two ends. CDR3: CASSIDLGGEQFF. In DNA form, the CDR3 reads TGTGCCAGTAGTATAGATCTAGGGGGTGAGCAGTTCTTC.

Points on this clone: The identical CDR3 is also encoded by other nucleotide sequences in the sample. V usage is TRBV9 and J usage is TRBJ1-1; 7 nucleotides match TRBD1. CDR3 size: 15 residues. The germline CDR1 and CDR2 sequences are SGDLS and YYNGEE. V dropped 0 bases and J dropped 5; count of bases not matched to a gene: 7. The CDR3 DNA reads TGTGCCAGCAGCGTAGGAGGGCAGGGGGGTACTGAAGCTTTCTTT. Encoded protein: CASSVGGQGGTEAFF.

The chain links TRBV6-1 to TRBJ2-3, with D perhaps TRBD2 (6 bases). Germline V gives CDR1 MNHNS, CDR2 SASEGT. CDR3 length: 13 amino acids. V was cut by 8 bases and J by 2 bases, with 11 bases left in between. The CDR3 region is CASGGLLTDTQYF. DNA of the CDR3: TGTGCCAGCGGGGGACTGCTCACAGATACGCAGTATTTT.